This T cell receptor beta chain derives from a study of blood T cell repertoires in COVID-19. Trimming left V 4 bases short and J 11 bases short, with 15 bases between. The CDR3 is 13 residues long. Profiled with immunoSEQ multiplex PCR; TCRdb holds only in-frame clones, not every one. The data contain approximately 390,000 clones, approximately 89% of them singletons. The rearrangement links TRBV12-3 or TRBV12-4 to TRBJ2-1; D possibly corresponds to TRBD1 (5 bases). The sequence was collected from a woman aged 60-75 years with COVID-19, enrolled during active disease. Sequenced sample: peripheral blood. The CDR3 sequence: CASSSNKGPKQFF. The CDR3 DNA sequence: TGTGCCAGCAGTTCAAACAAGGGGCCTAAGCAGTTCTTC.